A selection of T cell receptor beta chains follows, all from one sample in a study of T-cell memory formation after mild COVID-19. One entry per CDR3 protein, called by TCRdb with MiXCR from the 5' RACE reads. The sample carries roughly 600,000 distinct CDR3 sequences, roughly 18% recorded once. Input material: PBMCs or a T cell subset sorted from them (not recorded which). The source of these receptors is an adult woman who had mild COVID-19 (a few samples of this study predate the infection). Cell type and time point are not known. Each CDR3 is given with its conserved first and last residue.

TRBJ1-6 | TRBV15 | CATSRAGLRNSPLHF
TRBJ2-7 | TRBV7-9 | CASSLAGTGGAYEQYF
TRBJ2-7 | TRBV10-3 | CAISESNRAVEQYF
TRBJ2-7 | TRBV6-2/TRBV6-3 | CASRPSTVPEQYF
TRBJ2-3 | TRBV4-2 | CASSSGLAGPADTQYF
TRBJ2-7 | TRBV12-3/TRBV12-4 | CASSPPRWGQGNYEQYF
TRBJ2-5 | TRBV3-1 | CASSQGVSGVETQYF
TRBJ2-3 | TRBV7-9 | CASSSPWAAQDTQYF
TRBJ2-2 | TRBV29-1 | CSVEAGLNTGELFF
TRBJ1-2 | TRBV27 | CASSQGAAGGYTF
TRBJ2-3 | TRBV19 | CASSIVGTASTDTQYF
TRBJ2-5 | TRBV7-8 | CASSLTGLARLYQETQYF
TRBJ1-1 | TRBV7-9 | CASSLRATGTEAFF
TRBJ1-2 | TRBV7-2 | CASSFGQGGSYGYTF
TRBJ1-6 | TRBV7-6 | CASSLVLQGRSPLHF
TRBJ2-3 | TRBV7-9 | CASSLSAGLDTQYF
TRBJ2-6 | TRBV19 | CASSSRAFNTASGANVLTF
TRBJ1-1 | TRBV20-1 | CSARGSANTEAFF
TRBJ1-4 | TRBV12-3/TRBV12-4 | CASSLIGQGLELFF
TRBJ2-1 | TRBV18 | CASLRGDRLINEQFF
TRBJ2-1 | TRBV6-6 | CASSNTGTDYNEQFF
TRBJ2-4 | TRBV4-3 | CASSQGIVFGAAKNIQYF
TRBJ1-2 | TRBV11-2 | CASSLDGVGIYGYTF
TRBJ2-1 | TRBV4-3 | CASSQDRASSYNEQFF
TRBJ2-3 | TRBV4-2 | CASSRSVGGDTQYF
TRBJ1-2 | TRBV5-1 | CASGAGTGIIYGYTF
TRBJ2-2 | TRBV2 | CASSGIQGAYTGELFF
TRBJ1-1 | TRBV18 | CASSPRQGIPTSTEAFF
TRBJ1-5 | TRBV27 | CASSFRTGVNQPQHF
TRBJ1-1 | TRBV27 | CASSFGQGYEAFF
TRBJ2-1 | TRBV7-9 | CASSFGGASDNEQFF
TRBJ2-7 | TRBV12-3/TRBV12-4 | CASTPGTGSDEQYF
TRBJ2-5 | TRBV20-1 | CSADHRGRGETQYF
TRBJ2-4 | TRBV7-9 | CASSSLLASEENIQYF
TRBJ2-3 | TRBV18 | CASSADYLSTDTQYF
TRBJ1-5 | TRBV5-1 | CASSPSNRNQPQHF
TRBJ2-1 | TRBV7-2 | CASSYAGDRVLEQFF
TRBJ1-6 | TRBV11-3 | CASSWRLGQESPLHF
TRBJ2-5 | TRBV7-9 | CASSSGSGGYQETQYF
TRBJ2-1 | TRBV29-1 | CSVEEQGAFNEQFF
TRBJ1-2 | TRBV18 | CASSPEAGIPNYGYTF
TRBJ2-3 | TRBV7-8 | CASSSVSVRGGSTQYF
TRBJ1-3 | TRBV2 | CASSAVEGNTIYF
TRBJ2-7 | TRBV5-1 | CASSSYPPDKSPYEQYF
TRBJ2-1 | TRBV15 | CATSRDQGTAGREQFF
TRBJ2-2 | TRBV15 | CATSRDPGLRTGELFF
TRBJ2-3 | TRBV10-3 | CAISESKRTGASTDTQYF
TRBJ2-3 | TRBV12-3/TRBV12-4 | CASSPEALAVTDTQYF
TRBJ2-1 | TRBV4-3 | CASSHGGKTYNEQFF
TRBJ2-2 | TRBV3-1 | CASSQVQATGELFF
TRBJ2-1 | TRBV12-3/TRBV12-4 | CASSFSNEQFF
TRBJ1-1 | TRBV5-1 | CASSLAEDFPPFF
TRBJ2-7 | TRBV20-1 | CSAAEPGQDYEQYF
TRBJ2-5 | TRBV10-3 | CAISESARVETQYF
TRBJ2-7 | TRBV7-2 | CASSFPLAGVNEQYF
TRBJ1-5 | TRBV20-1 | CSARRGQPQHF